This T cell receptor (beta chain) appears in the sequencing data of a study of control samples from healthy donors and cancer patients. J was trimmed by 3 bases and V by 3 bases; bases with no gene match: 4. CDR3 length equals 14 residues. Germline loops: CDR1 LNHDA, CDR2 SQIVND (reference sequence). Generated by immunoSEQ multiplex PCR, the TCRdb table keeps only in-frame clones and is missing some. The sample comprises roughly 100,000 clones, around 88% of which are singletons, and over 12% rests with the top ten. Material for sequencing was blood. This TCR was sampled from a man between 25 and 39 years old in good health. V is TRBV19 and J is TRBJ2-7; 8 bases agree with TRBD1. CDR3 nucleotide sequence: TGTGCCAGTAGTATGGCCACAGGGGGCTACGAGCAGTACTTC. This gives the protein CASSMATGGYEQYF.